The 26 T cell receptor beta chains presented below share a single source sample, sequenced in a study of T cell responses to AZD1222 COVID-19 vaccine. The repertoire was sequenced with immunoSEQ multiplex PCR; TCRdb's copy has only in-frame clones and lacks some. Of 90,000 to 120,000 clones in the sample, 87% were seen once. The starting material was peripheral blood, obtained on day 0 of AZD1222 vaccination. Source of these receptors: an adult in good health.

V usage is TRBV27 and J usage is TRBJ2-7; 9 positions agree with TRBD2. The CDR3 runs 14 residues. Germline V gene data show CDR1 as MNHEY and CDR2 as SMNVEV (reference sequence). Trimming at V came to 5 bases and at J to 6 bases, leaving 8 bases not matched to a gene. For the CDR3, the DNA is TGTGCCAGCAGTGGTAGCGGGAGAGGTCTCGAGCAGTACTTC. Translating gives CASSGSGRGLEQYF.

DNA of the CDR3: TGTGCCAGCTCACAAGGGGGGCGACGCGACGGGAACACTGAAGCTTTCTTT. Its translation is CASSQGGRRDGNTEAFF. The J gene is TRBJ1-1, the V gene TRBV18; TRBD1 might be the D (6 bases). The CDR3 is made up of 17 amino acids. Trimming pared 4 bases from V and 1 base from J, leaving 19 bases between. Germline V lookup: CDR1 KGHSH, CDR2 LQKENI.

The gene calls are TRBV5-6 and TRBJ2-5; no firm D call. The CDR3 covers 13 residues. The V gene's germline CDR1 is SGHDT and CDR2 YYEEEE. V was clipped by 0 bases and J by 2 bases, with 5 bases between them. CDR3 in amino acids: CASSLVLQETQYF. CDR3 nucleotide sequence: TGTGCCAGCAGCTTGGTTCTTCAAGAGACCCAGTACTTC.

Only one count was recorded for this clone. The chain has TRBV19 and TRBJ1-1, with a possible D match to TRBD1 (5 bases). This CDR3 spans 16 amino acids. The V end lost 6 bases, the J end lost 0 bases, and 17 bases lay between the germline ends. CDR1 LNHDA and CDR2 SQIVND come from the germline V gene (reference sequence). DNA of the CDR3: TGTGCCAGTAGCTCACCGGGACGGAGCATGAACACTGAAGCTTTCTTT. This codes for CASSSPGRSMNTEAFF.

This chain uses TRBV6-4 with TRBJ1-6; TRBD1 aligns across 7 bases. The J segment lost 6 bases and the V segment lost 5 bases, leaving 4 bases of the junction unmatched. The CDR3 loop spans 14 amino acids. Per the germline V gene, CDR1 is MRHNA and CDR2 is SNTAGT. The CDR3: CASSMTGINSPLHF. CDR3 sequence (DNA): TGTGCCAGCAGTATGACAGGGATTAATTCACCCCTCCACTTT.

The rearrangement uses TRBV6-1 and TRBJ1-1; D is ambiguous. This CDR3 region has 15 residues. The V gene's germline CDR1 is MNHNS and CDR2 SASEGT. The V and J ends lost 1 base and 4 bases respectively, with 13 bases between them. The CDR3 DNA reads TGTGCCAGCAGTGAAGGGGAGGGAATGGGCACTGAAGCTTTCTTT. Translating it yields CASSEGEGMGTEAFF.

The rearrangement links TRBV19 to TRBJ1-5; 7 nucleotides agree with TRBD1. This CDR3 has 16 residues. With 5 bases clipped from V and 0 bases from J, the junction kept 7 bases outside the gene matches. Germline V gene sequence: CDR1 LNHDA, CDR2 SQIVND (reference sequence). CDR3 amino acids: CASSSPTGDSNQPQHF. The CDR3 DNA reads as TGTGCCAGTAGTTCACCTACAGGGGATAGCAATCAGCCCCAGCATTTT.

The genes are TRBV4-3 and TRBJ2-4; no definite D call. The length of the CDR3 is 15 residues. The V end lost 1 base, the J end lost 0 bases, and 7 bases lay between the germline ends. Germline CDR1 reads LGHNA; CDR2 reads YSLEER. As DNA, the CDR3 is TGCGCCAGCAGCCAAGCTGATCTAGCCAAAAACATTCAGTACTTC. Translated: CASSQADLAKNIQYF.

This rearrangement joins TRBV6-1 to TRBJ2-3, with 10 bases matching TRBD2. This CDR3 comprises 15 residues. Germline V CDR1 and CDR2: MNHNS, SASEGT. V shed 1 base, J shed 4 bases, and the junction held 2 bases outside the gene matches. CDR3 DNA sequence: TGTGCCAGCAGTGAAGTTAGCGGGGGGCCAGATACGCAGTATTTT. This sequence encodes CASSEVSGGPDTQYF.

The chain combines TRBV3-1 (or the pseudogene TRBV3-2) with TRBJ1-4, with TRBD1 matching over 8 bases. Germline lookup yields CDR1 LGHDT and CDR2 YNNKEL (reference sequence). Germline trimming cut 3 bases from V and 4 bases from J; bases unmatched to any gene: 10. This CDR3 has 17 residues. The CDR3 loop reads CASSHVVYGTGNEKLFF. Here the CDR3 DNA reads TGTGCCAGCAGCCACGTCGTTTACGGGACAGGTAATGAAAAACTGTTTTTT.

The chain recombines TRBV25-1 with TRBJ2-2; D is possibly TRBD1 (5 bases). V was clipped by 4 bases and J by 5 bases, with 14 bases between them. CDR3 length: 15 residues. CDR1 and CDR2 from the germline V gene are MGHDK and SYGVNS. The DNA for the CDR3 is TGTGCCAGCAGTGTAGGGGCAGGTGGAACCGGGGAGCTGTTTTTT. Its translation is CASSVGAGGTGELFF.

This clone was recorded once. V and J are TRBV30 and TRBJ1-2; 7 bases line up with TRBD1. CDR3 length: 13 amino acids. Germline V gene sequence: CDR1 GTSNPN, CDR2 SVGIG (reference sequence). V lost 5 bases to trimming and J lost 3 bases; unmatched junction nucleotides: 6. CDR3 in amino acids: CAWYLDRYYGYTF. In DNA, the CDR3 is TGTGCCTGGTATCTGGACAGGTACTATGGCTACACCTTC.

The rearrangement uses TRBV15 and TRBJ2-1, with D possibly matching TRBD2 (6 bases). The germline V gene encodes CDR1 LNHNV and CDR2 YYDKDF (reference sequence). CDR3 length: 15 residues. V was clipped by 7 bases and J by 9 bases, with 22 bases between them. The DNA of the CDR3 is TGTGCCACCATCGAGACCGGGAGACCACCAATTGAGCAGTTCTTC. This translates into CATIETGRPPIEQFF. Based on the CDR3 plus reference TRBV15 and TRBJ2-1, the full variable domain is DAMVIQNPRYQVTQFGKPVTLSCSQTLNHNVMYWYQQKSSQAPKLLFHYYDKDFNNEADTPDNFQSRRPNTSFCFLDIRSPGLGDTAMYLCATIETGRPPIEQFFGPGTRLTVL.

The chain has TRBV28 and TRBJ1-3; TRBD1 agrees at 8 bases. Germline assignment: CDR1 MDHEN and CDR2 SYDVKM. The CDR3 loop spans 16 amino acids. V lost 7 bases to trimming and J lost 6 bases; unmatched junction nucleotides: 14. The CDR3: CASNLRTGKDLNTIYF. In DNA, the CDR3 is TGTGCCAGCAACCTTCGGACAGGGAAGGATTTAAACACCATATATTTT.

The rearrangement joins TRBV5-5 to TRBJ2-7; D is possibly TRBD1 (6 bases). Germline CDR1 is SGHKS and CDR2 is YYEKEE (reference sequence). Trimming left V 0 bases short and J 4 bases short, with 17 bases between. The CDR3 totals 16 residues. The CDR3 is CASSLAVTGSPYEQYF. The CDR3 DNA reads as TGTGCCAGCAGCTTGGCCGTAACAGGGTCCCCATACGAGCAGTACTTC.

The CDR3, as DNA: TGTGCCAGCAGCTCCCGGGACACCTTCTACGAGCAGTACTTC. Translated, it gives CASSSRDTFYEQYF. V gene TRBV7-2 combines with J gene TRBJ2-7, with D possibly being TRBD1 (6 bases). The CDR3 consists of 14 residues. Per the germline V gene, CDR1 is SGHTA and CDR2 is FQGNSA. V gave up 4 bases and J gave up 3 bases, with 13 bases separating them.

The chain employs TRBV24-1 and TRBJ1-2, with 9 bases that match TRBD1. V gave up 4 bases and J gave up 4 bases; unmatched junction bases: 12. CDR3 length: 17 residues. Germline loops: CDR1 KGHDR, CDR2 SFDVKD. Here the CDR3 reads CATSDSHRTGVVYGYTF. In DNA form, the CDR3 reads TGTGCCACCAGTGACTCCCATCGGACAGGGGTAGTCTATGGCTACACCTTC.

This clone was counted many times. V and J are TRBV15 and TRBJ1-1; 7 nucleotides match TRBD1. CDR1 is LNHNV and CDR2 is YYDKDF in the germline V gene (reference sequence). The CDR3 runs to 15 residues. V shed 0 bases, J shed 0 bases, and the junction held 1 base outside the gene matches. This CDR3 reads CATSRDRGMNTEAFF. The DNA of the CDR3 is TGTGCCACCAGCAGAGACAGGGGGATGAACACTGAAGCTTTCTTT.

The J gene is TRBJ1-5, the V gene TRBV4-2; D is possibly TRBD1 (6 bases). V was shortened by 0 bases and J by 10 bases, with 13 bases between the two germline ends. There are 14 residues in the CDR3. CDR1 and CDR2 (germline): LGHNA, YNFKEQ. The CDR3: CASSQDQRDNPQHF. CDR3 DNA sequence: TGTGCCAGCAGCCAAGACCAAAGGGACAATCCCCAGCATTTT.

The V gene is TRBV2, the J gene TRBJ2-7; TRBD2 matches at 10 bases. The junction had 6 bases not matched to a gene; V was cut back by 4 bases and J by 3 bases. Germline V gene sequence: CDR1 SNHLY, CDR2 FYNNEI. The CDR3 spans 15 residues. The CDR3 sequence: CASSVGSGRFYEQYF. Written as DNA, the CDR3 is TGTGCCAGCAGTGTCGGTAGCGGGAGGTTCTACGAGCAGTACTTC.

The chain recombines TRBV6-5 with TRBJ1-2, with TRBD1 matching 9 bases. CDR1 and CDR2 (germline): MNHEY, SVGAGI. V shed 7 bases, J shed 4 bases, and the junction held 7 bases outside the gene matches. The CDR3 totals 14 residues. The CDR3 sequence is CASNAGQGLYGYTF. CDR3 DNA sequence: TGTGCCAGCAACGCCGGACAGGGGCTCTATGGCTACACCTTC.

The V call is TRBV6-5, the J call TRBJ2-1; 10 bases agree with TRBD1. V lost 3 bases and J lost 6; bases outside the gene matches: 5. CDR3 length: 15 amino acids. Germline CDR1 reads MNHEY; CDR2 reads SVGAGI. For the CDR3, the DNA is TGTGCCAGCAGTTATCAGGGACAGGGGAGCAATGAGCAGTTCTTC. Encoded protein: CASSYQGQGSNEQFF.

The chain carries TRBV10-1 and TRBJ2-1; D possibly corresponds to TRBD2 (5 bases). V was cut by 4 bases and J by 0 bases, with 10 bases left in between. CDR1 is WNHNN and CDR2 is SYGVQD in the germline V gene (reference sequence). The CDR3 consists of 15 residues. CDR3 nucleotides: TGCGCCAGCAGTGTCACTGAGGGCTCCTACAATGAGCAGTTCTTC. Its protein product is CASSVTEGSYNEQFF.

Here the CDR3 reads CASSLELSSRSNNEQFF. For the CDR3, the DNA is TGTGCCAGCAGCTTAGAGCTGTCGAGCAGGTCAAACAATGAGCAGTTCTTC. The V call is TRBV7-2, the J call TRBJ2-1; D gene ambiguous. The V end was cut by 1 base, the J end by 5 bases, with 18 bases between. The CDR3 spans 17 residues. CDR1 is SGHTA, CDR2 FQGNSA, per germline.

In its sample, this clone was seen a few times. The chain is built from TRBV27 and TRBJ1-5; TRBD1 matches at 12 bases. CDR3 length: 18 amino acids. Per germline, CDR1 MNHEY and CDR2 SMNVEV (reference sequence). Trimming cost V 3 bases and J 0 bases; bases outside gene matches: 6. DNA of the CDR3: TGTGCCAGCAGTTTGGGGACAGGGGGCCCCATTAGCAATCAGCCCCAGCATTTT. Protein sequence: CASSLGTGGPISNQPQHF.

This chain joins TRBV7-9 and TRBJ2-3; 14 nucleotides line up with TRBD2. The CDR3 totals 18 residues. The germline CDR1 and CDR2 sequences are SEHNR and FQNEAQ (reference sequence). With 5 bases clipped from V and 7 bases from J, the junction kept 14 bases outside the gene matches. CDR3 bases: TGTGCCAGCAGCCTACAAACCGGGACTAGCGGGAGTAAAAATACGCAGTATTTT. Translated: CASSLQTGTSGSKNTQYF.